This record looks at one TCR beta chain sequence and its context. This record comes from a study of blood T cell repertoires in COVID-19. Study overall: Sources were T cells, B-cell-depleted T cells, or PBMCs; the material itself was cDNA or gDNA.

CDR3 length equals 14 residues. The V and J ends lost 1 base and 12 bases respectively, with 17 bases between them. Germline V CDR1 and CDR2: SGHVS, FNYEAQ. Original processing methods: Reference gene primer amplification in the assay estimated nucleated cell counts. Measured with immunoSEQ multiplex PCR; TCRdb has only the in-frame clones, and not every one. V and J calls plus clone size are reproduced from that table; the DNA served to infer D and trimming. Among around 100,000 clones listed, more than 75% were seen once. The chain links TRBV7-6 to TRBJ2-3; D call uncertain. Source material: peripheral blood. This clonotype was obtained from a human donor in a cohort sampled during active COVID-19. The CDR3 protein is CASSLDQVASPQYF. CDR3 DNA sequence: TGTGCCAGCAGCTTAGACCAAGTGGCTAGTCCCCAGTATTTT.